This T cell receptor beta chain was recorded in a study of monozygotic twins with inflammatory bowel disease. Regarding the study as a whole: Background noise in patient repertoires may stem from differing immunosuppressive treatments.

Germline CDR1 and CDR2: MNHEY and SVGAGI. This CDR3 contains 16 residues. Without any T cell sorting, total RNA was isolated from whole blood. Worth noting for this clonotype: The antigen remains unidentified.

Molecular identifiers with 6-nucleotide sample barcodes were added during cDNA synthesis via template switching. With the 5' RACE reads reprocessed, TCRdb shows one record per CDR3 protein and no DNA. The sample features 400,000 to 500,000 distinct CDR3 sequences, with roughly 2.5% in its top ten. This chain connects TRBV6-5 to TRBJ1-3. Sequencing input: blood. The TCR was taken from a human donor with ulcerative colitis or Crohn's disease, or a healthy co-twin of an affected twin (not recorded which). CDR3 amino acids: CASSYVAATSGNTIYF.